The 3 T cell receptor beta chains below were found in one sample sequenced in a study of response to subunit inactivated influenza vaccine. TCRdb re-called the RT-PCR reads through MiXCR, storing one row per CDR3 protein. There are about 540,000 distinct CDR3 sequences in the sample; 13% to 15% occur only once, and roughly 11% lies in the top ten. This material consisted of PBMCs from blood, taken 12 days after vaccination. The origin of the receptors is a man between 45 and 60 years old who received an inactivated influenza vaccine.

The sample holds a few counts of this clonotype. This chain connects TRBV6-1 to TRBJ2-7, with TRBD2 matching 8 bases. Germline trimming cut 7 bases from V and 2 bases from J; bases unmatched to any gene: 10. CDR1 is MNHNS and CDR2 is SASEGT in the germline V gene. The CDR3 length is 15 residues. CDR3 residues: CASTSYSGTTYEQYF. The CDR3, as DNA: TGTGCCAGCACCTCCTATAGCGGGACCACCTACGAGCAGTACTTC.

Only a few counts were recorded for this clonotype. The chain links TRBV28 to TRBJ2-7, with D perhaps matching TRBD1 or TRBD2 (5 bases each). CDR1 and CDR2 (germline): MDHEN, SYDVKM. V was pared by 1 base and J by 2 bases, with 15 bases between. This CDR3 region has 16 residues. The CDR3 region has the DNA TGTGCCAGCAGTTTATCATCTTGGGGGAGACCCTACGAGCAGTACTTC. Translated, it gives CASSLSSWGRPYEQYF.

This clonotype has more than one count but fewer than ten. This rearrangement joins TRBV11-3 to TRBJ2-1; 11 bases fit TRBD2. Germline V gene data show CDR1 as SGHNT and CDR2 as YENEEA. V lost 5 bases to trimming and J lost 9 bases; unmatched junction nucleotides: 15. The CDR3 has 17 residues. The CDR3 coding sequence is TGTGCCAGCAGCCCGGGAGTAGCGGGGGGGCCCTACGGTGAGCAGTTCTTC. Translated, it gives CASSPGVAGGPYGEQFF.